This T cell receptor (beta chain) was recovered during a study of PD-1 blockade in classical Hodgkin lymphoma. Study-wide context: Patients in the cohort were put on intravenous nivolumab, 3 mg/kg every 2 weeks. Study-wide results and caveats: Diminished baseline TCR diversity has been reported in newly diagnosed patients relative to healthy donors. Whereas CD4+ TCR diversity had risen significantly by C4D1, CD8+ TCR diversity had not. Underlying causes for the observed repertoire differences were not defined, possibly disease activity or prior therapy.

Assay: immunoSEQ multiplex PCR; the TCRdb copy retains only in-frame clones and omits some. The repertoire includes around 18,000 clones, about four fifths of them detected once, and around 17% sits in the top ten. Germline V gene sequence: CDR1 MGHRA, CDR2 YSYEKL. V lost 0 bases, J lost 7 bases, and 13 bases lay in between. The CDR3 sequence is 14 residues long. This clone has a handful of counts. Its target is not known. Relapse was seen in all patients after autologous stem cell transplantation, and brentuximab vedotin exposure was variable. The receptor was derived from a human donor with classical Hodgkin lymphoma. Specimen: peripheral blood mononuclear cells (PBMCs), collected before the second cycle of nivolumab. The genes are TRBV4-1 and TRBJ2-7; D gene unclear. CDR3 residues: CASSQDPIAGEQYF. For the CDR3, the DNA is TGCGCCAGCAGCCAAGACCCCATTGCAGGAGAGCAGTACTTC.